This T cell receptor (beta chain) is drawn from a study of response to subunit inactivated influenza vaccine. The CDR3 sequence is 18 residues long. Trimming removed 2 bases at V and 0 bases at J, with 14 bases between. The germline gives CDR1 SGHAT, CDR2 FQNNGV. TCRdb re-derived calls from the RT-PCR reads in MiXCR, one entry per CDR3 protein. The sample has roughly 570,000 distinct CDR3 sequences, over 10% seen once. Concerning this clonotype: No antigen is known for it.

Findings and limits, study-wide: There was a suggestion from the authors that each seasonal influenza vaccination recruits few new T cells.

This clonotype was obtained from a man in his forties or fifties who received an inactivated influenza vaccine. The rearrangement uses TRBV11-2 and TRBJ1-6, with D uncertain. Sequencing used PBMCs from blood, obtained roughly 46 days after vaccination. In nucleotides, the CDR3 is TGTGCCAGCAGCTTATGGAGTCCTGGGAGCTCCTATAATTCACCCCTCCACTTT. It specifies CASSLWSPGSSYNSPLHF.